The rows below give T cell receptor beta chains drawn from one sample of a study of blood T cell repertoires in COVID-19. Sequencing was performed with immunoSEQ multiplex PCR; in TCRdb, only in-frame clones are kept and a portion is missing. The sample has some 150,000 clones, 82% seen once; the top ten hold about 4%. Material for sequencing was peripheral blood. The receptors stem from a woman over 75 with acute or convalescent COVID-19. Both conserved end residues are part of each CDR3. The D gene is left open where the match is weak. Not all rows give a size; the values are once, few, many and, for expanded clones, a class.

v_gene,j_gene,abundance,d_gene,CDR3aa,CDR3nt
TRBV9,TRBJ1-3,.,.,CASSPWRESGNTIYF,TGTGCCAGCAGCCCCTGGAGGGAGTCTGGAAACACCATATATTTT
TRBV27,TRBJ2-3,.,TRBD2,CASSQSPGAGGYTDTQYF,TGTGCCAGCAGTCAATCGCCGGGGGCGGGAGGGTACACAGATACGCAGTATTTT
TRBV27,TRBJ1-3,few,TRBD1,CASRTDRYTNTIYF,TGTGCCAGCAGGACGGACAGGTATACGAACACCATATATTTT
TRBV5-5,TRBJ1-2,.,.,CASSSTGSYGYTF,TGTGCCAGCAGCTCCACAGGGTCCTATGGCTACACCTTC
TRBV5-4,TRBJ2-5,.,.,CASSPAWGEETQYF,TGTGCCAGCAGCCCCGCCTGGGGCGAGGAGACCCAGTACTTC
TRBV5-1,TRBJ2-1,once,TRBD2,CASSLGGTRNNEQFF,TGCGCCAGCAGCTTAGGTGGGACTAGGAACAATGAGCAGTTCTTC
TRBV2,TRBJ2-7,.,.,CASSDRGYEQYF,TGTGCCAGCAGTGACAGGGGCTACGAGCAGTACTTC
TRBV4-1,TRBJ2-3,.,.,CASSHRTGVGDTQYF,TGCGCCAGCAGCCATCGGACTGGGGTGGGAGATACGCAGTATTTT
TRBV18,TRBJ2-1,.,TRBD2,CASSPGLAGLAYNEQFF,TGTGCCAGCTCACCGGGACTAGCGGGCCTCGCCTACAATGAGCAGTTCTTC
TRBV18,TRBJ1-4,.,TRBD1,CASSPQGQGRPTNEKLFF,TGTGCCAGCTCACCACAGGGACAGGGGCGACCAACTAATGAAAAACTGTTTTTT
TRBV19,TRBJ1-1,.,.,CASRSQGTNTEAFF,TGTGCCAGTAGGTCCCAGGGTACGAACACTGAAGCTTTCTTT
TRBV28,TRBJ1-1,.,TRBD1,CALRGTGYHTEAFF,TGTGCCCTCCGAGGGACAGGCTACCACACTGAAGCTTTCTTT
TRBV7-9,TRBJ2-3,few,.,CASSPPRTGTDTQYF,TGTGCCAGCAGCCCTCCCCGGACAGGCACAGATACGCAGTATTTT
TRBV11-2,TRBJ2-7,.,TRBD1,CASSLVHRGLYEQYF,TGTGCCAGCAGCTTAGTTCACAGGGGGCTCTACGAGCAGTACTTC
TRBV4-1,TRBJ2-5,few,.,CASSLTRGSETQYF,TGCGCCAGCAGCCTTACCCGGGGATCGGAGACCCAGTACTTC
TRBV2,TRBJ2-3,.,.,CASGFQGRPTDTQYF,TGTGCCAGCGGGTTCCAGGGCCGGCCTACAGATACGCAGTATTTT
TRBV11-1,TRBJ2-1,many,TRBD1,CASSLAYTGVNEQFF,TGTGCCAGCAGCTTAGCCTATACAGGGGTCAATGAGCAGTTCTTC
TRBV2,TRBJ1-1,few,TRBD1,CASSSRRGLNTEAFF,TGTGCCAGCAGTAGCCGCAGGGGGTTGAACACTGAAGCTTTCTTT
TRBV27,TRBJ2-1,.,.,CASLGSYNEQFF,TGTGCCAGTCTCGGGTCCTACAATGAGCAGTTCTTC
TRBV7-6,TRBJ1-2,few,TRBD1,CASSRTPTGDGYTF,TGTGCCAGCAGCCGAACTCCGACAGGGGATGGCTACACCTTC
TRBV28,TRBJ1-5,.,TRBD1,CASSRPWTGDQPQHF,TGTGCCAGCAGCCGTCCTTGGACAGGGGATCAGCCCCAGCATTTT
TRBV3-1/TRBV3-2,TRBJ1-5,.,TRBD1,CASISRDRGRGEPQHF,TGTGCCAGCATCTCGCGGGACAGGGGGCGCGGAGAGCCCCAGCATTTT